This is a list of T cell receptor beta chains from one sample in a study of vaccination and CD4 T cells after COVID-19. Each CDR3 protein is one row after TCRdb ran MiXCR on the PCR reads. The sample carries tens of thousands of distinct CDR3 sequences, less than 80% recorded once. These receptors have no known antigen. Material for sequencing was CD4+ T cells from blood, cultured in vitro. Receptors were obtained from a human donor who had recovered from COVID-19. Both conserved end residues are part of each CDR3. Each record gives: D gene, clone size, V gene, J gene, CDR3 protein, CDR3 DNA. D genes are given only for firm matches. Where a row states a size, it is once, few, many or the class of an expanded clone; other rows omit it.

d_gene: TRBD2; abundance: -; v_gene: TRBV15; j_gene: TRBJ2-1; CDR3aa: CATSRSGTSSYNEQFF; CDR3nt: TGTGCCACCAGCAGGTCCGGGACTAGCTCCTACAATGAGCAGTTCTTC
d_gene: TRBD1; abundance: -; v_gene: TRBV18; j_gene: TRBJ1-5; CDR3aa: CASQGARNQPQHF; CDR3nt: TGTGCCAGCCAGGGGGCCCGTAATCAGCCCCAGCATTTT
d_gene: TRBD2; abundance: few; v_gene: TRBV15; j_gene: TRBJ2-7; CDR3aa: CATSMGQRGAYEQYF; CDR3nt: TGTGCCACCAGCATGGGTCAGCGGGGGGCCTACGAGCAGTACTTC
d_gene: TRBD2; abundance: -; v_gene: TRBV20-1; j_gene: TRBJ2-7; CDR3aa: CSARVWTSGRSYEQYF; CDR3nt: TGCAGTGCTAGAGTTTGGACTAGCGGGAGGTCCTACGAGCAGTACTTC
d_gene: TRBD2; abundance: -; v_gene: TRBV7-2; j_gene: TRBJ2-7; CDR3aa: CASSFIAGGLEQYF; CDR3nt: TGTGCCAGCAGCTTCATAGCGGGAGGGCTCGAGCAGTACTTC
d_gene: -; abundance: -; v_gene: TRBV6-1; j_gene: TRBJ1-1; CDR3aa: CASSEGGWARTLNTEAFF; CDR3nt: TGTGCCAGCAGTGAAGGAGGCTGGGCTCGGACGTTGAACACTGAAGCTTTCTTT
d_gene: -; abundance: -; v_gene: TRBV20-1; j_gene: TRBJ2-7; CDR3aa: CSARPGRTPYEQYF; CDR3nt: TGCAGTGCTAGGCCCGGAAGAACCCCCTACGAGCAGTACTTC
d_gene: -; abundance: -; v_gene: TRBV10-3; j_gene: TRBJ2-5; CDR3aa: CAISESPRQETQYF; CDR3nt: TGTGCCATCAGTGAGTCTCCCAGGCAAGAGACCCAGTACTTC
d_gene: -; abundance: -; v_gene: TRBV11-2; j_gene: TRBJ2-1; CDR3aa: CASSLGQEAYNEQFF; CDR3nt: TGTGCCAGCAGCTTAGGGCAGGAGGCCTACAATGAGCAGTTCTTC
d_gene: -; abundance: once; v_gene: TRBV7-3; j_gene: TRBJ2-5; CDR3aa: CASSPPPQGRETQYF; CDR3nt: TGTGCCAGCAGCCCGCCACCACAGGGTCGGGAGACCCAGTACTTC
d_gene: -; abundance: -; v_gene: TRBV6-2/TRBV6-3; j_gene: TRBJ1-2; CDR3aa: CASSYGSGYGYTF; CDR3nt: TGTGCCAGCAGTTACGGGAGCGGCTATGGCTACACCTTC
d_gene: -; abundance: once; v_gene: TRBV6-2/TRBV6-3; j_gene: TRBJ2-3; CDR3aa: CASSYSFRQRGTDTQYF; CDR3nt: TGTGCCAGCAGTTACTCTTTCCGGCAGCGGGGCACAGATACGCAGTATTTT
d_gene: TRBD1; abundance: -; v_gene: TRBV11-2; j_gene: TRBJ1-2; CDR3aa: CASSSTTGDYGYTF; CDR3nt: TGTGCCAGCAGCTCTACGACAGGGGACTATGGCTACACCTTC
d_gene: -; abundance: -; v_gene: TRBV7-9; j_gene: TRBJ2-1; CDR3aa: CASSPGPLAYNEQFF; CDR3nt: TGTGCCAGCAGCCCGGGACCGCTGGCCTACAATGAGCAGTTCTTC
d_gene: -; abundance: -; v_gene: TRBV4-2; j_gene: TRBJ1-1; CDR3aa: CASSQDSRTEAFF; CDR3nt: TGTGCCAGCAGCCAAGATTCGAGAACTGAAGCTTTCTTT
d_gene: -; abundance: -; v_gene: TRBV20-1; j_gene: TRBJ1-4; CDR3aa: CSADRWGFDEAEKLFF; CDR3nt: TGCAGTGCTGATAGATGGGGCTTTGACGAAGCCGAAAAACTGTTTTTT
d_gene: -; abundance: -; v_gene: TRBV7-9; j_gene: TRBJ2-3; CDR3aa: CASSAGLQTHTQYF; CDR3nt: TGTGCCAGCAGCGCGGGACTCCAAACCCATACGCAGTATTTT
d_gene: -; abundance: -; v_gene: TRBV15; j_gene: TRBJ2-2; CDR3aa: CATSRIGQRTGELFF; CDR3nt: TGTGCCACCAGCAGGATCGGACAGAGGACCGGGGAGCTGTTTTTT
d_gene: -; abundance: few; v_gene: TRBV7-8; j_gene: TRBJ1-5; CDR3aa: CASSLAGYSNQPQHF; CDR3nt: TGTGCCAGCAGCTTAGCGGGGTATAGCAATCAGCCCCAGCATTTT
d_gene: -; abundance: -; v_gene: TRBV5-1; j_gene: TRBJ1-4; CDR3aa: CASSFVGGEKLFF; CDR3nt: TGCGCCAGCAGCTTTGTGGGAGGGGAAAAACTGTTTTTT
d_gene: TRBD2; abundance: few; v_gene: TRBV27; j_gene: TRBJ2-1; CDR3aa: CASSLYAGGPGEQFF; CDR3nt: TGTGCCAGCAGTTTATACGCGGGAGGGCCAGGTGAGCAGTTCTTC
d_gene: -; abundance: -; v_gene: TRBV6-2/TRBV6-3; j_gene: TRBJ2-5; CDR3aa: CASKGVETQYF; CDR3nt: TGTGCCTCAAAGGGGGTGGAGACCCAGTACTTC
d_gene: -; abundance: -; v_gene: TRBV20-1; j_gene: TRBJ1-5; CDR3aa: CSARGGNPNQPQHF; CDR3nt: TGCAGTGCTCGAGGAGGCAACCCCAATCAGCCCCAGCATTTT
d_gene: -; abundance: -; v_gene: TRBV20-1; j_gene: TRBJ2-3; CDR3aa: CSASRGSTDTQYF; CDR3nt: TGCAGTGCTAGTCGGGGCTCCACAGATACGCAGTATTTT
d_gene: TRBD2; abundance: -; v_gene: TRBV11-2; j_gene: TRBJ2-5; CDR3aa: CASSLAGGPRETQYF; CDR3nt: TGTGCCAGCAGCTTAGCGGGAGGGCCCCGGGAGACCCAGTACTTC
d_gene: -; abundance: -; v_gene: TRBV20-1; j_gene: TRBJ2-3; CDR3aa: CSAPPPDTQYF; CDR3nt: TGCAGTGCGCCACCTCCGGATACGCAGTATTTT
d_gene: TRBD2; abundance: -; v_gene: TRBV7-3; j_gene: TRBJ2-7; CDR3aa: CASSPTSGSSYEQYF; CDR3nt: TGTGCCAGCAGTCCGACTAGCGGGAGTTCTTACGAGCAGTACTTC
d_gene: TRBD2; abundance: -; v_gene: TRBV20-1; j_gene: TRBJ2-3; CDR3aa: CSAGNGLAGAATQYF; CDR3nt: TGCAGTGCCGGTAACGGACTAGCGGGAGCAGCCACGCAGTATTTT
d_gene: -; abundance: -; v_gene: TRBV27; j_gene: TRBJ1-1; CDR3aa: CASSLVGSPNTEAFF; CDR3nt: TGTGCCAGCAGTTTGGTGGGATCCCCGAACACTGAAGCTTTCTTT
d_gene: TRBD2; abundance: few; v_gene: TRBV6-1; j_gene: TRBJ2-7; CDR3aa: CASSTRTRREQYF; CDR3nt: TGTGCCAGCAGTACCCGGACTAGACGCGAGCAGTACTTC
d_gene: TRBD1; abundance: once; v_gene: TRBV7-8; j_gene: TRBJ2-2; CDR3aa: CASSLQRTGGFRGELFF; CDR3nt: TGTGCCAGCAGCTTACAGAGGACAGGGGGCTTTAGAGGGGAGCTGTTTTTT
d_gene: TRBD1; abundance: -; v_gene: TRBV19; j_gene: TRBJ1-1; CDR3aa: CASSTPRQGRTEAFF; CDR3nt: TGTGCCAGTAGTACTCCGAGACAGGGTCGGACTGAAGCTTTCTTT
d_gene: -; abundance: -; v_gene: TRBV2; j_gene: TRBJ2-3; CDR3aa: CASTYTDTQYF; CDR3nt: TGTGCCAGCACCTACACAGATACGCAGTATTTT
d_gene: TRBD1; abundance: -; v_gene: TRBV6-2/TRBV6-3; j_gene: TRBJ2-1; CDR3aa: CASSSRDSEQFF; CDR3nt: TGTGCCAGCAGCAGCCGGGACAGTGAGCAGTTCTTC
d_gene: -; abundance: -; v_gene: TRBV2; j_gene: TRBJ2-7; CDR3aa: CASSVGYEQYF; CDR3nt: TGTGCCAGCAGTGTAGGATACGAGCAGTACTTC
d_gene: -; abundance: once; v_gene: TRBV27; j_gene: TRBJ1-2; CDR3aa: CASSRKSPGTLPGYGYTF; CDR3nt: TGTGCCAGCAGCCGTAAAAGTCCCGGGACCCTACCGGGCTATGGCTACACCTTC
d_gene: -; abundance: -; v_gene: TRBV11-2; j_gene: TRBJ2-7; CDR3aa: CASSLPPTRRMRDEQYF; CDR3nt: TGTGCCAGCAGCTTACCCCCGACTAGGCGGATGAGGGACGAGCAGTACTTC
d_gene: TRBD1; abundance: -; v_gene: TRBV7-2; j_gene: TRBJ1-6; CDR3aa: CASSPGTVRSPLHF; CDR3nt: TGTGCCAGCAGCCCTGGGACAGTGAGATCACCCCTCCACTTT
d_gene: -; abundance: few; v_gene: TRBV9; j_gene: TRBJ1-6; CDR3aa: CASSVSGVIRSPLHF; CDR3nt: TGTGCCAGCAGCGTATCCGGGGTAATCAGATCACCCCTCCACTTT
d_gene: -; abundance: few; v_gene: TRBV28; j_gene: TRBJ1-5; CDR3aa: CASSLLGSGHQPQHF; CDR3nt: TGTGCCAGCAGTTTATTAGGTTCAGGGCATCAGCCCCAGCATTTT
d_gene: -; abundance: -; v_gene: TRBV28; j_gene: TRBJ2-7; CDR3aa: CASSFLSPYEQYF; CDR3nt: TGTGCCAGCAGTTTCCTCTCCCCTTACGAGCAGTACTTC
d_gene: TRBD1; abundance: medium-sized; v_gene: TRBV27; j_gene: TRBJ1-5; CDR3aa: CASRQVTGITNQPQHF; CDR3nt: TGTGCCAGCCGCCAAGTGACAGGGATCACCAATCAGCCCCAGCATTTT
d_gene: -; abundance: -; v_gene: TRBV24-1; j_gene: TRBJ2-1; CDR3aa: CATSRDYREQFF; CDR3nt: TGTGCCACCAGTAGAGACTACCGCGAGCAGTTCTTC
d_gene: -; abundance: -; v_gene: TRBV11-2; j_gene: TRBJ2-7; CDR3aa: CASSTGPEQYF; CDR3nt: TGTGCCAGCAGCACGGGCCCCGAGCAGTACTTC
d_gene: -; abundance: few; v_gene: TRBV20-1; j_gene: TRBJ1-2; CDR3aa: CSARDVHYGYTF; CDR3nt: TGCAGTGCTAGAGATGTGCACTATGGCTACACCTTC
d_gene: TRBD2; abundance: -; v_gene: TRBV7-2; j_gene: TRBJ2-7; CDR3aa: CASSASLAGSYEQYF; CDR3nt: TGTGCCAGCAGCGCCTCACTAGCGGGAAGCTACGAGCAGTACTTC
d_gene: -; abundance: -; v_gene: TRBV28; j_gene: TRBJ2-3; CDR3aa: CASSVRPGTQYF; CDR3nt: TGTGCCAGCAGTGTCCGGCCCGGTACGCAGTATTTT
d_gene: -; abundance: -; v_gene: TRBV30; j_gene: TRBJ1-2; CDR3aa: CAWRSYSAGYTF; CDR3nt: TGTGCCTGGAGGTCGTACTCCGCCGGCTACACCTTC
d_gene: -; abundance: -; v_gene: TRBV19; j_gene: TRBJ2-7; CDR3aa: CASSIKTKGMEAGEQYF; CDR3nt: TGTGCCAGTAGTATCAAGACAAAGGGGATGGAAGCAGGCGAGCAGTACTTC
d_gene: -; abundance: -; v_gene: TRBV19; j_gene: TRBJ1-5; CDR3aa: CASSIGTPGPQHF; CDR3nt: TGTGCCAGTAGTATCGGGACCCCTGGGCCCCAGCATTTT
d_gene: TRBD1; abundance: few; v_gene: TRBV27; j_gene: TRBJ1-5; CDR3aa: CASRGQHNGQPQHF; CDR3nt: TGTGCCAGCCGGGGACAGCATAATGGACAGCCCCAGCATTTT
d_gene: -; abundance: -; v_gene: TRBV30; j_gene: TRBJ2-2; CDR3aa: CAWSVSAVNTGELFF; CDR3nt: TGTGCCTGGAGTGTATCGGCAGTGAACACCGGGGAGCTGTTTTTT
d_gene: TRBD1; abundance: -; v_gene: TRBV7-2; j_gene: TRBJ2-5; CDR3aa: CASSSGTGWVTQYF; CDR3nt: TGTGCCAGCAGCTCTGGGACAGGTTGGGTGACCCAGTACTTC
d_gene: TRBD1; abundance: -; v_gene: TRBV7-8; j_gene: TRBJ1-1; CDR3aa: CASSLRGRGTEAFF; CDR3nt: TGTGCCAGCAGCCTTAGGGGGCGCGGCACTGAAGCTTTCTTT
d_gene: -; abundance: few; v_gene: TRBV20-1; j_gene: TRBJ2-3; CDR3aa: CSARGGWIQRDTQYF; CDR3nt: TGCAGTGCTAGAGGGGGATGGATTCAGAGGGATACGCAGTATTTT
d_gene: TRBD1; abundance: few; v_gene: TRBV7-9; j_gene: TRBJ1-6; CDR3aa: CASSLRDRGPSPLHF; CDR3nt: TGTGCCAGCAGCCTCCGGGACAGGGGGCCTTCACCCCTCCACTTT